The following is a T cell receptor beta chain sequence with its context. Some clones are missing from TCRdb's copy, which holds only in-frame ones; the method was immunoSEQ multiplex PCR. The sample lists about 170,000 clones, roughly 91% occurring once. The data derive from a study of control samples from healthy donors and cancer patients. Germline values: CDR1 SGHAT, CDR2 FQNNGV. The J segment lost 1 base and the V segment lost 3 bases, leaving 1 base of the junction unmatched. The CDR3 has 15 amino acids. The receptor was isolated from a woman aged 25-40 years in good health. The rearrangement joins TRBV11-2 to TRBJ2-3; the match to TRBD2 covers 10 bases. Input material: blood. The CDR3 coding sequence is TGTGCCAGCAGCTTCGGGACTAGCGGCACAGATACGCAGTATTTT. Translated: CASSFGTSGTDTQYF.